This is a list of T cell receptor beta chains from one sample in a study of T cell responses to AZD1222 COVID-19 vaccine. Assay used: immunoSEQ multiplex PCR; TCRdb lists only in-frame clones, some missing. Here the sample spans some 150,000 clones, approximately 92% being singletons. The sequences come from peripheral blood, collected 28 days after the second AZD1222 dose. The receptor source for this set is an adult who received the AZD1222 COVID-19 vaccine. Each CDR3 is given with its conserved first and last residue. A D gene is named only where the DNA matches it firmly. Clone size is not always given. Where it is, it says once, few, many or a class for expanded clones.

J,size,V,D,DNA,CDR3
TRBJ1-6,few,TRBV27,.,TGTGCCAGCAGTTTAAGTCTTCGGCAGGGTGGGTCACCCCTCCACTTT,CASSLSLRQGGSPLHF
TRBJ1-1,.,TRBV5-4,.,TGTGCCAGCAGCTTGTCGGGGGGATATACTGAAGCTTTCTTT,CASSLSGGYTEAFF
TRBJ1-4,.,TRBV28,.,TGTGCCAGCAGCTCCGGGTCTTGGAGGAGTGAAAAACTGTTTTTT,CASSSGSWRSEKLFF
TRBJ2-7,.,TRBV2,TRBD1,TGTGCCAGCAGTGCTAGGACAGGGTTGGCCTACGAGCAGTACTTC,CASSARTGLAYEQYF
TRBJ2-3,medium-sized,TRBV15,TRBD1,TGTGCCACCAGGACGGGACAGGGAACAGATACGCAGTATTTT,CATRTGQGTDTQYF
TRBJ1-1,.,TRBV6-4,.,TGTGCCAGCACAGAGGGGACTGAAGCTTTCTTT,CASTEGTEAFF
TRBJ1-3,.,TRBV23-1,.,TGCGCCAGCAGTCAATCCAGGGGCGAGGTGACTGGAAACACCATATATTTT,CASSQSRGEVTGNTIYF
TRBJ1-1,.,TRBV6-5,TRBD1,TGTGCCGCATGGCGACAGGGATTCATAGCTTTCTTT,CAAWRQGFIAFF
TRBJ2-1,.,TRBV9,.,TGTGCCAGCAGCGATCATACCTGGAGTGAGCAGTTCTTC,CASSDHTWSEQFF
TRBJ1-6,.,TRBV18,.,TGTGCCAGCTCACGGGGGACCGCCGAAGGCCCCCTCCACTTT,CASSRGTAEGPLHF
TRBJ2-1,.,TRBV24-1,TRBD2,TGTGCCACCAGTGATTTTGTCGGCGGGACTAGCGGGGACTCCTACAATGAGCAGTTCTTC,CATSDFVGGTSGDSYNEQFF
TRBJ2-7,few,TRBV5-4,.,TGTGCCAGCAGCTTCGATCGCGACGAGCAGTACTTC,CASSFDRDEQYF
TRBJ2-1,.,TRBV18,.,TGTGCCAGCTCACCAGGGGGTTATGAGCAGTTCTTC,CASSPGGYEQFF
TRBJ1-2,.,TRBV2,.,TGTGCCAGCAGGGTACAGGGTTTGACTGATGGCTACACCTTC,CASRVQGLTDGYTF
TRBJ2-2,.,TRBV7-9,.,TGTGCCAGCAGCTTAGCAGGGGCCCTCCCCGGGGAGCTGTTTTTT,CASSLAGALPGELFF
TRBJ1-1,.,TRBV6-5,.,TGTGCCAGCAGTTACGGGGGAAACACTGAAGCTTTCTTT,CASSYGGNTEAFF
TRBJ1-4,.,TRBV4-2,TRBD1,TGTGCCAGCAGCCTTGATGGACAGGGGCTTAATGAAAAACTGTTTTTT,CASSLDGQGLNEKLFF
TRBJ2-3,.,TRBV18,TRBD2,TGTGCCAGCTCACCCGGGACTAGCGGGAGGGAGCAGTATTTT,CASSPGTSGREQYF
TRBJ1-5,.,TRBV3-1/TRBV3-2,.,TGTGCCAGCAGCCAAGATCGGGGTCATCAGCCCCAGCATTTT,CASSQDRGHQPQHF
TRBJ1-1,.,TRBV12-5,TRBD1,TGTGCTAGTGTTCTCGAGGGGGCCGAAGCTTTCTTT,CASVLEGAEAFF
TRBJ2-7,once,TRBV9,TRBD1,TGTGCCAGCAGCGTTGGGACAGGGGGATTCTACGAGCAGTACTTC,CASSVGTGGFYEQYF
TRBJ2-1,.,TRBV10-3,TRBD2,TGTGCCATCAGTGAAGGTTTCACGGGACTAGAGGTCCCCAATGAGCAGTTCTTC,CAISEGFTGLEVPNEQFF
TRBJ2-7,.,TRBV5-1,.,TGCGCCAGCAGGCACGAAGGGGTATTAGGGGAGCAGTACTTC,CASRHEGVLGEQYF
TRBJ2-2,.,TRBV19,.,TGTGCCAGTAGTATAGGCACCGGGGAGCTGTTTTTT,CASSIGTGELFF
TRBJ1-2,.,TRBV3-1/TRBV3-2,TRBD1,TGTGCCAGCAGCCACGGGACAGGTGGTGGCTATGGCTACACCTTC,CASSHGTGGGYGYTF
TRBJ1-6,.,TRBV18,TRBD1,TGTGCCAGCTCACCAATGACTACCGGGACAGGGGTGTTGGGTTCACCCCTCCACTTT,CASSPMTTGTGVLGSPLHF
TRBJ1-5,.,TRBV5-8,.,TGTGCCAGCAGCTTAGTGGGGATCAATCAGCCCCAGCATTTT,CASSLVGINQPQHF
TRBJ1-3,once,TRBV14,.,TGTGCCAGCAGCCCAACAGTCTCTGGAAACACCATATATTTT,CASSPTVSGNTIYF
TRBJ2-1,.,TRBV6-5,TRBD2,TGTGCCAGCATTTACGAAGCGGGGTTCTCCTACAATGAGCAGTTCTTC,CASIYEAGFSYNEQFF
TRBJ2-7,.,TRBV5-4,.,TGTGCCAGCAGCTTGGGGACATTGAGCTCCTACGAGCAGTACTTC,CASSLGTLSSYEQYF
TRBJ1-1,.,TRBV20-1,.,TGCAGTGCTAGTAGTTATGGGGGGAACACTGAAGCTTTCTTT,CSASSYGGNTEAFF
TRBJ2-1,.,TRBV5-1,TRBD1,TGCGCCAGCAGCTTGTCTGGGACAGGCTACTACAATGAGCAGTTCTTC,CASSLSGTGYYNEQFF
TRBJ2-7,.,TRBV27,TRBD1,TGTGCCAGCAGGCGGAGCCCAGACAGGGGTTACGAGCAGTACTTC,CASRRSPDRGYEQYF
TRBJ2-7,.,TRBV4-1,.,TGCGCCAGCAGCCGATCACCGACGGACACCTACGAGCAGTACTTC,CASSRSPTDTYEQYF
TRBJ1-5,.,TRBV2,.,TGTGCCAGCAGTGGGGTGTCAGTCAATCAGCCCCAGCATTTT,CASSGVSVNQPQHF
TRBJ2-1,.,TRBV7-8,TRBD2,TGTGCCAGCAGCCCCGGGTTAGCGGGAGATGAGCAGTTCTTC,CASSPGLAGDEQFF
TRBJ1-1,.,TRBV24-1,TRBD1,TGTGCCACCAGTGATCGTCCGGGACAGGGGAAAGGTAACACTGAAGCTTTCTTT,CATSDRPGQGKGNTEAFF
TRBJ1-3,.,TRBV2,.,TGTGCCAGCGGACACTCTAAGAACACCATATATTTT,CASGHSKNTIYF
TRBJ1-1,.,TRBV19,TRBD1,TGTGCCAGTAGTATGGCAGGGGGGACTGAAGCTTTCTTT,CASSMAGGTEAFF
TRBJ2-7,.,TRBV5-1,.,TGCGCCAGCAGCTTGGGTGTGACGGGGACCTACGAGCAGTACTTC,CASSLGVTGTYEQYF
TRBJ1-2,once,TRBV24-1,TRBD1,TGTGCCACCAGTGATGCTACACCGGGACAGGGAAGAGAGGGCTACACCTTC,CATSDATPGQGREGYTF
TRBJ2-1,.,TRBV14,.,TGTGCCAGCAGCCAAGCCCTGACAGGAACCTACAATGAGCAGTTCTTC,CASSQALTGTYNEQFF
TRBJ2-2,few,TRBV12-5,.,TGTGCTAGTGCCCCAGGTTGGACCGGGGAGCTGTTTTTT,CASAPGWTGELFF
TRBJ2-5,.,TRBV10-2,.,TGCGCCAGCAAGGGATTGGGGGAGACCCAGTACTTC,CASKGLGETQYF
TRBJ1-2,.,TRBV30,TRBD1,TGTGCCTGGAGTCCCATGGGACAGGGAAGTCGTGGCTACACCTTC,CAWSPMGQGSRGYTF
TRBJ1-3,.,TRBV7-7,TRBD1,TGTGCCAGCAGCAGGGACAGCCGCTCTGGAAACACCATATATTTT,CASSRDSRSGNTIYF
TRBJ2-5,.,TRBV3-1/TRBV3-2,TRBD2,TGTGCCAGCAGCCAGGGCCCTAGCGGCCAAGAGACCCAGTACTTC,CASSQGPSGQETQYF
TRBJ2-7,.,TRBV5-6,TRBD1,TGTGCCAGCAGCTTGGACAGGGGGCTAGGCTACGAGCAGTACTTC,CASSLDRGLGYEQYF
TRBJ2-7,.,TRBV27,TRBD2,TGTGCCAGCAGTGCGCGGGAGGACGAGCAGTACTTC,CASSAREDEQYF
TRBJ1-3,.,TRBV14,.,TGTGCCAGCAGCCAAGCGGACCTGAGGGGAAACACCATATATTTT,CASSQADLRGNTIYF
TRBJ2-7,.,TRBV6-2/TRBV6-3,TRBD2,TGTGCCAGCAGTTACTCGTTGGGAGGGACCACCTACGAGCAGTACTTC,CASSYSLGGTTYEQYF
TRBJ1-1,.,TRBV5-6,.,TGTGCCAGCAGCTTGGAACGGGGGTCGGCTGAAGCTTTCTTT,CASSLERGSAEAFF
TRBJ2-7,once,TRBV7-2,.,TGTGCCAGCAGCTACGGGGGTGCCTACGAGCAGTACTTC,CASSYGGAYEQYF
TRBJ1-6,few,TRBV4-2,.,TGTGCCAGCAGGATCGGGACAAATAATTCACCCCTCCACTTT,CASRIGTNNSPLHF
TRBJ1-2,.,TRBV7-9,.,TGTGCCAGCAGCTTGCCGACAGGCTATGGCTACACCTTC,CASSLPTGYGYTF
TRBJ2-1,.,TRBV5-4,TRBD2,TGTGCCAGCAGCTCTGCCACTAGCGGGTACTACAATGAGCAGTTCTTC,CASSSATSGYYNEQFF
TRBJ2-3,.,TRBV24-1,TRBD2,TGTGCCACCAGTGACCCCGCTAGCGGGAGCGCAGATACGCAGTATTTT,CATSDPASGSADTQYF
TRBJ2-2,.,TRBV19,.,TGTGCCAGTAGTCCCGGGGCACCTGGAAACACCGGGGAGCTGTTTTTT,CASSPGAPGNTGELFF
TRBJ1-2,.,TRBV19,.,TGTGCCAGTACCGGGACAACTCCCTATGGCTACACCTTC,CASTGTTPYGYTF
TRBJ2-7,.,TRBV11-2,TRBD2,TGTGCCAGCAGCGGATTAGCGGGAGTTTACCACGAGCAGTACTTC,CASSGLAGVYHEQYF